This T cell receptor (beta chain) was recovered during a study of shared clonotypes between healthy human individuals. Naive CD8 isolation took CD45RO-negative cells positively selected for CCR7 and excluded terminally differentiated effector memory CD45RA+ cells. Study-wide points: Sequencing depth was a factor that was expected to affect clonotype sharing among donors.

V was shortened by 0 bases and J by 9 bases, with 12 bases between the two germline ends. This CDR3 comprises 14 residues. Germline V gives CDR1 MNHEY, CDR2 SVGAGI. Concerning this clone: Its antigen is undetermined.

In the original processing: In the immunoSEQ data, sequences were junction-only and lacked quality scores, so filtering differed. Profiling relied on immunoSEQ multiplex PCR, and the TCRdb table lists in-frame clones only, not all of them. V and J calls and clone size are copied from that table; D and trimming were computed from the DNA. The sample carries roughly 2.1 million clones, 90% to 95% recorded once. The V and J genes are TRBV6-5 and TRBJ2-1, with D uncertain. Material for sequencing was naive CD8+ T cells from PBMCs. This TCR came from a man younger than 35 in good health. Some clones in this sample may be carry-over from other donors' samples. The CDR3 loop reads CASSYSNGLSEQFF. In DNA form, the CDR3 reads TGTGCCAGCAGTTACTCTAACGGCCTTAGTGAGCAGTTCTTC.